A selection of T cell receptor beta chains follows, all from one sample in a study of cytomegalovirus exposure and HLA in healthy donors. Sequencing used immunoSEQ multiplex PCR; TCRdb keeps in-frame clones, though not all of them. The table includes around 150,000 clones, over 80% detected once. Sequenced material: PBMCs. These receptors all stem from a girl aged 5-17 years in good health and CMV-seropositive. Each CDR3 is given with its conserved first and last residue.

V,J,CDR3
TRBV5-5,TRBJ2-7,CASSLRAGPPYEQYF
TRBV9,TRBJ1-2,CASSANIPQGNYGYTF
TRBV30,TRBJ2-7,CAWSNWGPYEQYF
TRBV27,TRBJ2-1,CASSLGLGTYNEQFF
TRBV28,TRBJ1-2,CASSSAIQGARLDGYTF
TRBV5-6,TRBJ2-7,CASSLAIGGYEQYF
TRBV29-1,TRBJ1-1,CSVEGTGAGTEAFF
TRBV9,TRBJ2-3,CASSVASGGATDTQYF
TRBV7-7,TRBJ1-2,CASSLAETDLARAYGYTF
TRBV6-1,TRBJ1-1,CATGQGNPVNTEAFF
TRBV30,TRBJ1-1,CAWIYRGRETEAFF
TRBV29-1,TRBJ2-1,CSVELAGLKFF
TRBV30,TRBJ2-1,CAVRNWREPSYNEQFF
TRBV18,TRBJ2-1,CASSPRDSLNYNEQFF
TRBV11-3,TRBJ2-1,CASSLNAKGEDEQFF
TRBV10-3,TRBJ1-5,CAISEADTDQPQHF
TRBV19,TRBJ1-1,CASRTGGGNTEAFF
TRBV7-8,TRBJ2-5,CASSSPTGGQGETQYF